One T cell receptor beta chain is described in this entry. Compared with germline, one end of the junction differs, possibly owing to a read error. The sample comes from a study of blood T cell repertoires in COVID-19. From germline, CDR1 is SGHDT and CDR2 YYEEEE. The CDR3 runs to 15 residues. Data came from immunoSEQ multiplex PCR; TCRdb stores just in-frame clones and leaves some out. The sample yields some 68,000 clones, 88% seen once. Sequencing used peripheral blood. The J gene is TRBJ2-2, the V gene TRBV5-6, with 9 bases matching TRBD2. This clonotype was sampled from a human donor in a cohort sampled during active COVID-19. The CDR3 DNA is TGTGCCAGCAACTTGGGACTAGCAAGCACCGGGGAGCTGTTTTTT. Translation: CASNLGLASTGELFF. Complete variable domain (other parts from reference TRBV5-6 and TRBJ2-2): DAGVTQSPTHLIKTRGQQVTLRCSPKSGHDTVSWYQQALGQGPQFIFQYYEEEERQRGNFPDRFSGHQFPNYSSELNVNALLLGDSALYLCASNLGLASTGELFFGEGSRLTVL.